One TCR beta chain is described in this entry. This sample is part of a study of cytomegalovirus exposure and HLA in healthy donors. In the PCR, 60 Vbeta and 13 Jbeta primers were used. Sequencing used immunoSEQ multiplex PCR; TCRdb keeps in-frame clones, though not all of them. Its clone listing holds 150,000 to 200,000 clones. Sample: PBMCs. This TCR came from a woman aged 60 to 75 in good health and CMV-seronegative.

In DNA form, the CDR3 reads TGTGCCAGCAGCGAGGGAGGGGGTGGGACACCCCTCGAGCAGTACTTC. Amino acids: CASSEGGGGTPLEQYF. The V call is TRBV9, the J call TRBJ2-7; D is perhaps TRBD2 (7 bases). In germline, CDR1 is SGDLS, CDR2 YYNGEE. This CDR3 has 16 amino acids. V lost 3 bases and J lost 6, with 22 bases in between.